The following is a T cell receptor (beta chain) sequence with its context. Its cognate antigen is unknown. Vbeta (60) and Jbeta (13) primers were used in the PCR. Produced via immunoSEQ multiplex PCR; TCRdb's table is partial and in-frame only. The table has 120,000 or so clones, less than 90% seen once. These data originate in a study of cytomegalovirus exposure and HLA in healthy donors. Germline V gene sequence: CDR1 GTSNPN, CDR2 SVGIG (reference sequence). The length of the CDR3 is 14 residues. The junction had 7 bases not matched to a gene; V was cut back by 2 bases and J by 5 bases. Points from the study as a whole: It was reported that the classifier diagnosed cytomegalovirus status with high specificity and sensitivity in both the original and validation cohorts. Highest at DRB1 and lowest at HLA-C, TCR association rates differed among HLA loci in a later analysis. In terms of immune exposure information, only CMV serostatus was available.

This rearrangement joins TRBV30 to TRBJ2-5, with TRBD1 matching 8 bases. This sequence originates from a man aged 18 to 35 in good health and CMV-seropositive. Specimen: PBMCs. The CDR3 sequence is CAWSWSGGTETQYF. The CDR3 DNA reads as TGTGCCTGGAGTTGGTCAGGGGGCACGGAGACCCAGTACTTC. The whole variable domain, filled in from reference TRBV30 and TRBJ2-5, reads SQTIHQWPATLVQPVGSPLSLECTVEGTSNPNLYWYRQAAGRGLQLLFYSVGIGQISSEVPQNLSASRPQDRQFILSSKKLLLSDSGFYLCAWSWSGGTETQYFGPGTRLLVL.